These T cell receptor beta chains were read from a single sample in a study of response to subunit inactivated influenza vaccine. MiXCR was run by TCRdb on the RT-PCR reads, yielding one entry per CDR3 protein. The table records fewer than 350,000 distinct CDR3 sequences, just over 20% of them present only once. The sample was PBMCs from blood, taken approximately 20 months after vaccination. The origin of the receptors is a man between 50 and 70 years old who received an inactivated influenza vaccine. The CDR3 runs from the conserved cysteine through the conserved F or W. D genes are given only for firm matches. Not every row has a clone size; where given, it reads once, few, many or a size class.

V gene	D gene	clone size	J gene	CDR3 protein	CDR3 DNA
TRBV12-3/TRBV12-4	TRBD1	few	TRBJ2-5	CASSLGQGVETQYF	TGTGCCAGCAGTTTGGGACAGGGGGTTGAGACCCAGTACTTC
TRBV2	-	few	TRBJ1-5	CASSERGWSNQPQHF	TGTGCCAGCAGTGAAAGGGGGTGGAGCAATCAGCCCCAGCATTTT
TRBV28	TRBD1	-	TRBJ1-4	CASSPPGTGLNEKLFF	TGTGCCAGCAGCCCTCCCGGGACAGGGCTCAATGAAAAACTGTTTTTT
TRBV3-1	-	-	TRBJ1-4	CASSLSSGIITNEKLFF	TGTGCCAGCAGCTTATCGTCGGGGATTATAACTAATGAAAAACTGTTTTTT
TRBV7-2	-	many	TRBJ2-5	CASSSSKGTQYF	TGTGCCAGCAGCTCCTCGAAGGGGACCCAGTACTTC
TRBV9	-	-	TRBJ1-6	CASSVATFGGSPLHF	TGTGCCAGCAGCGTAGCTACGTTCGGGGGTTCACCCCTCCACTTT
TRBV18	-	few	TRBJ2-2	CASSSDQSNTGELFF	TGTGCCAGCTCTTCGGACCAATCGAACACCGGGGAGCTGTTTTTT
TRBV5-8	-	-	TRBJ1-2	CASSYTEGWRYGYTF	TGTGCCAGCAGCTACACAGAGGGGTGGAGGTATGGCTACACCTTC
TRBV5-1	TRBD2	-	TRBJ2-1	CASNRAGGPYDEQFF	TGCGCCAGCAATAGAGCGGGAGGGCCTTACGATGAGCAGTTCTTC
TRBV6-5	TRBD1	-	TRBJ2-7	CASSYGGQGSYEQYF	TGTGCCAGCAGTTACGGGGGACAGGGGAGCTACGAGCAGTACTTC
TRBV19	TRBD1	-	TRBJ2-1	CASSLQVQTPGGQFF	TGTGCCAGTAGCCTCCAAGTGCAGACCCCAGGGGGGCAGTTCTTC
TRBV6-6	-	few	TRBJ1-2	CASSHDGNYGYTF	TGTGCCAGCAGTCATGACGGAAACTATGGCTACACCTTC
TRBV20-1	-	-	TRBJ2-7	CSAREPYSYEQYF	TGCAGTGCTAGAGAACCATACTCCTACGAGCAGTACTTC
TRBV3-1	-	-	TRBJ2-7	CASSQVIGPVNEQYF	TGTGCCAGCAGCCAAGTAATCGGCCCGGTCAACGAGCAGTACTTC
TRBV6-1	-	few	TRBJ1-2	CASSRHSNYGYTF	TGTGCCAGCAGTCGACACTCCAACTATGGCTACACCTTC
TRBV3-1	TRBD2	few	TRBJ2-7	CASSRGLAGGLYEQYF	TGTGCCAGCAGCCGGGGACTAGCGGGAGGACTCTACGAGCAGTACTTC
TRBV24-1	TRBD1	-	TRBJ2-3	CAVRGQGATDTQYF	TGTGCCGTAAGGGGACAGGGGGCTACAGATACGCAGTATTTT
TRBV25-1	TRBD1	-	TRBJ2-7	CASARDRGYEQYF	TGTGCCAGCGCCCGGGACAGGGGGTACGAGCAGTACTTC
TRBV10-2	-	few	TRBJ1-4	CASSATTGANEKLFF	TGCGCCAGCAGCGCGACGACAGGTGCTAATGAAAAACTGTTTTTT
TRBV20-1	TRBD2	-	TRBJ2-1	CSARGIRGGRYNEQFF	TGCAGTGCTAGAGGCATACGGGGGGGCCGCTACAATGAGCAGTTCTTC
TRBV7-2	-	-	TRBJ2-7	CASSLEHEQYF	TGTGCCAGCAGCTTAGAGCACGAGCAGTACTTC
TRBV7-2	-	-	TRBJ1-3	CASSFLNTIYF	TGTGCCAGCAGCTTTCTGAACACCATATATTTT
TRBV7-9	TRBD1	-	TRBJ1-2	CASSEADRRFYGYTF	TGTGCCAGCAGCGAGGCGGACAGGCGTTTCTATGGCTACACCTTC
TRBV4-1	-	-	TRBJ2-1	CASSQGAEWASEQFF	TGCGCCAGCAGCCAGGGAGCAGAGTGGGCTTCTGAGCAGTTCTTC
TRBV11-2	-	-	TRBJ2-2	CASSLGGVPYGELFF	TGTGCCAGCAGCTTAGGAGGGGTTCCTTACGGGGAGCTGTTTTTT
TRBV28	-	-	TRBJ2-5	CASGEDSQETQYF	TGTGCCAGCGGGGAGGACTCGCAAGAGACCCAGTACTTC
TRBV15	TRBD1	-	TRBJ1-6	CATSRNRDSRSPLHF	TGTGCCACCAGCAGAAACCGGGACAGTCGGTCACCCCTCCACTTT
TRBV20-1	-	-	TRBJ2-1	CSASPTSEQFF	TGCAGTGCTAGCCCTACTAGTGAGCAGTTCTTC
TRBV29-1	-	once	TRBJ2-3	CSVAPNPTDTQYF	TGCAGCGTGGCCCCCAACCCCACAGATACGCAGTATTTT
TRBV12-3/TRBV12-4	TRBD1	-	TRBJ2-3	CASSFQGAGDTQYF	TGTGCCAGCAGTTTTCAGGGGGCTGGAGATACGCAGTATTTT
TRBV5-5	TRBD2	-	TRBJ2-1	CASSYGGGSYNEQFF	TGTGCCAGCAGTTACGGCGGGGGTTCCTACAATGAGCAGTTCTTC
TRBV30	-	-	TRBJ2-1	CAWNPWGSSYNEQFF	TGTGCCTGGAACCCCTGGGGCTCCTCCTACAATGAGCAGTTCTTC
TRBV3-1	-	few	TRBJ1-1	CASSQGVRGNTEAFF	TGTGCCAGCAGCCAAGGGGTGAGGGGGAACACTGAAGCTTTCTTT
TRBV7-9	-	many	TRBJ1-1	CASSFGTLNTEAFF	TGTGCCAGCAGCTTTGGGACTTTGAACACTGAAGCTTTCTTT
TRBV5-6	-	many	TRBJ2-5	CASSLWGLSSLRETQYF	TGTGCCAGCAGCTTGTGGGGACTCTCTTCCCTAAGAGAGACCCAGTACTTC
TRBV5-1	-	-	TRBJ1-2	CASSFGPVTNYGYTF	TGCGCCAGCAGCTTCGGTCCAGTAACTAACTATGGCTACACCTTC
TRBV28	TRBD1	many	TRBJ1-1	CASSLQGAGTEAFF	TGTGCCAGCAGTTTACAGGGGGCAGGCACTGAAGCTTTCTTT
TRBV7-9	-	few	TRBJ2-6	CASSSGANVLTF	TGTGCCAGCAGCTCTGGGGCCAACGTCCTGACTTTC
TRBV12-3/TRBV12-4	TRBD1	medium-sized	TRBJ2-7	CASRGQGAGYEQYF	TGTGCCAGCAGGGGACAGGGGGCGGGGTACGAGCAGTACTTC
TRBV5-1	-	-	TRBJ2-4	CASSLEGSRRENIQYF	TGCGCCAGCAGCTTGGAAGGTAGTAGGAGGGAAAACATTCAGTACTTC
TRBV4-1	TRBD1	few	TRBJ1-5	CASSVPSGGQPQHF	TGCGCCAGCAGCGTCCCTTCAGGGGGTCAGCCCCAGCATTTT
TRBV5-1	-	-	TRBJ2-1	CASSLQEYNEQFF	TGCGCCAGCAGCTTGCAGGAGTACAATGAGCAGTTCTTC
TRBV9	-	-	TRBJ2-1	CASSSNSPGRSYNEQFF	TGTGCCAGCAGCTCTAATAGCCCAGGGAGGTCCTACAATGAGCAGTTCTTC
TRBV10-3	TRBD1	few	TRBJ1-2	CAISEGQGLTGYTF	TGTGCCATCAGTGAGGGACAGGGGCTGACAGGCTACACCTTC
TRBV20-1	-	-	TRBJ1-6	CSASLGRNSPLHF	TGCAGTGCTAGTTTGGGCCGTAATTCACCCCTCCACTTT
TRBV27	TRBD1	-	TRBJ2-7	CASSPRTGYSYEQYF	TGTGCCAGCAGTCCTCGGACAGGGTATTCCTACGAGCAGTACTTC
TRBV4-3	-	once	TRBJ1-1	CASSQTGLAAEAFF	TGCGCCAGCAGCCAAACAGGGTTGGCGGCTGAAGCTTTCTTT
TRBV7-2	-	-	TRBJ2-5	CASSLRAGALETQYF	TGTGCCAGCAGCTTAAGGGCGGGGGCTCTAGAGACCCAGTACTTC
TRBV7-8	-	-	TRBJ2-2	CASSTRTGIGELFF	TGTGCCAGCAGCACACGAACAGGGATCGGGGAGCTGTTTTTT